This record covers a single T cell receptor (beta chain). Its specificity is unknown. Per germline, CDR1 LNHDA and CDR2 SQIVND (reference sequence). The CDR3 sequence is 14 residues long. The V end lost 1 base, the J end lost 3 bases, and 10 bases lay between the germline ends. The data were obtained in a study of T cell responses to AZD1222 COVID-19 vaccine. Sequenced by immunoSEQ multiplex PCR; TCRdb stores in-frame clones only, minus some. Among 100,000 to 150,000 clones listed, approximately 91% were seen once. Study results and caveats: In a largely white British group with more females than males, clonal diversity was possibly underestimated.

The chain uses TRBV19 and TRBJ2-7; D possibly corresponds to TRBD2 (6 bases). This clonotype was obtained from an adult who received the AZD1222 COVID-19 vaccine. Here the sequenced sample was peripheral blood, taken 28 days after the second AZD1222 dose. The CDR3 nucleotides read TGTGCCAGTAGTATAGTGCACGGGGGCTACGAGCAGTACTTC. Residues: CASSIVHGGYEQYF.